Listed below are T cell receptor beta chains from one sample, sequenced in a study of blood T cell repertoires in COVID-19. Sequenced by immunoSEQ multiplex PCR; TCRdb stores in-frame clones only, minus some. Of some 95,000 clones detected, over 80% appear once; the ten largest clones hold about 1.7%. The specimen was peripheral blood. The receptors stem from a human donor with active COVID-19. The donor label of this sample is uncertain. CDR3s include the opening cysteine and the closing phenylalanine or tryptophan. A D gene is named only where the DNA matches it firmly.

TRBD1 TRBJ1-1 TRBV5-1 TGCGCCAGCAGCACCCCGACAGGGATGAACACTGAAGCTTTCTTT CASSTPTGMNTEAFF
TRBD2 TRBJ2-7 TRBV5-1 TGCGCCAGCAGAGTCGGGGGGGCCTACGAGCAGTACTTC CASRVGGAYEQYF
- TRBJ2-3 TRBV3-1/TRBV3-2 TGTGCCAGCAGCCAGAGCGACTCAGCCACAGATACGCAGTATTTT CASSQSDSATDTQYF
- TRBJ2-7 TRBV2 TGTGCCAGCAGTGCTACTAAGGTCCGGGACGAGCAGTACTTC CASSATKVRDEQYF
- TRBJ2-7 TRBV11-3 TGTGCCAGCAGCTTAGATCCTTTTTCCTACGAGCAGTACTTC CASSLDPFSYEQYF
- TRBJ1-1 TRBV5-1 TGCGCCAGCAGCGGTGACAGTGAAGCTTTCTTT CASSGDSEAFF
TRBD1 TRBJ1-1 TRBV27 TGTGCCAGCAGTTTATCGACAGGGGGGAACACTGAAGCTTTCTTT CASSLSTGGNTEAFF
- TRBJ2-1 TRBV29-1 TGCAGCGCCGTCAGGGTAGCCGGCAATGAGCAGTTCTTC CSAVRVAGNEQFF
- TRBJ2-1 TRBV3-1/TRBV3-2 TGTGCCAGCAGCCAAGTAGTCCGGCAGGGGCACAATGAGCAGTTCTTC CASSQVVRQGHNEQFF
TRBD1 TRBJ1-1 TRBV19 TGTGCCAGTCTTAGGACAGGGTGGGACACTGAAGCTTTCTTT CASLRTGWDTEAFF
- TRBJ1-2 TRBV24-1 TGTGCCACCAGTGATTTGGCAGGATATGGCTACACCTTC CATSDLAGYGYTF
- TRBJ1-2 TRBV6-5 TGTGCCAGCAGAGGGGTTCCACCTAACTATGGCTACACCTTC CASRGVPPNYGYTF
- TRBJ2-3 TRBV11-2 TGTGCCAGCAGCCCCGGTCCTACGCAGTATTTT CASSPGPTQYF
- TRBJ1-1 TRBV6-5 TGTGCCAGCAGTTACGGGGGGGTTGTTGAAGCTTTCTTT CASSYGGVVEAFF
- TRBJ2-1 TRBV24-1 TGTGCCACCAGTGATCAACGACCCTTAGACGGGAGCTCCTACAATGAGCAGTTCTTC CATSDQRPLDGSSYNEQFF
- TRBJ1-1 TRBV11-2 TGTGCCAGCGTTAAGTACGGCACTGAAGCTTTCTTT CASVKYGTEAFF